This is a list of T cell receptor beta chains from one sample in a study of shared clonotypes between healthy human individuals. Libraries were prepared by immunoSEQ multiplex PCR; TCRdb keeps only in-frame clonotypes and omits some of them. The sample has some 630,000 clones; roughly 78% are singletons. Sequences were obtained from memory CD4+ T cells sorted from blood. All receptors derive from a woman in her twenties or thirties in good health. CDR3s include the opening cysteine and the closing phenylalanine or tryptophan. A D gene is named only where the DNA matches it firmly.

TRBV5-8	NA	TRBJ1-4	CASSFPGGGFEKLFF
TRBV7-8	TRBD2	TRBJ2-4	CASSTSGGAKNIQYF
TRBV29-1	NA	TRBJ1-1	CSLNGVGTEAFF
TRBV7-3	NA	TRBJ1-5	CASSLDGRGNQPQHF
TRBV28	TRBD1	TRBJ2-7	CASRRQGSSYEQYF
TRBV18	TRBD1	TRBJ2-1	CASSPGQGSEQFF
TRBV20-1	NA	TRBJ2-3	CSAVYLDTQYF
TRBV5-4	NA	TRBJ2-7	CASSSRDSDEQYF
TRBV2	NA	TRBJ1-2	CASSIRMTNYGGYTF
TRBV4-1	NA	NA	CASSKAGPYEQYF
TRBV2	NA	TRBJ1-2	CASRYAIGYTF